The clone carrying this TCR beta chain was recorded at least ten times. Specified time point: newly diagnosed GD, antithyroid drugs for less than 3 months. Extracted PBMC RNA gave rise to the TCR library. The data are from a study of regulatory T cells in long-lasting Graves disease. Combining iRepertoire HTBI primers with Arm-PCR of CDR3 regions, the authors built TCR beta libraries. Each CDR3 protein gets one entry after TCRdb re-called the multiplex PCR reads with MiXCR. The sample lists approximately 350,000 distinct CDR3 sequences; approximately 15% were seen once. Trimming cost V 1 base and J 5 bases, with 11 bases left between them. CDR1 is LGHNA and CDR2 is YSLEER in the germline V gene. The CDR3 extends over 14 amino acids. A further study also used this sample, focusing on T cells in Graves' hyperthyroidism and ophthalmopathy.

This sequence originates from a man aged 40-49 years with Graves disease. Sequencing was performed on peripheral blood mononuclear cells (PBMCs), taken at new diagnosis, from a patient treated with antithyroid drugs. The V and J genes are TRBV4-3 and TRBJ2-5; D uncertain. DNA of the CDR3: TGCGCCAGCAGCCAAGCGGACGCTTCGGAGACCCAGTACTTC. It is translated as CASSQADASETQYF.